This T cell receptor (beta chain) was profiled in a study of preoperative IRX-2 immunotherapy in early breast cancer. As for treatment: preoperative locoregional IRX-2 cytokine immunotherapy. Preoperative locoregional IRX-2 cytokine immunotherapy was tested in the phase Ib source study. Trimming stripped 4 bases from V and 4 bases from J, with 17 bases between. CDR1 is SGHNT and CDR2 is YENEEA in the germline V gene. The CDR3 length is 16 residues. Sequencing used immunoSEQ multiplex PCR; TCRdb keeps in-frame clones, though not all of them. The data contain tens of thousands of clones, over 75% of them singletons.

This material was acquired from a patient treated with IRX-2 immunotherapy. The genes are TRBV11-3 and TRBJ2-1, with D possibly matching TRBD2 (7 bases). The TCR was taken from a human donor with breast cancer. The CDR3 here is CASSSRGRGFYNEQFF. CDR3 coding DNA: TGTGCCAGCAGCTCCCGGGGGAGGGGGTTTTACAATGAGCAGTTCTTC.